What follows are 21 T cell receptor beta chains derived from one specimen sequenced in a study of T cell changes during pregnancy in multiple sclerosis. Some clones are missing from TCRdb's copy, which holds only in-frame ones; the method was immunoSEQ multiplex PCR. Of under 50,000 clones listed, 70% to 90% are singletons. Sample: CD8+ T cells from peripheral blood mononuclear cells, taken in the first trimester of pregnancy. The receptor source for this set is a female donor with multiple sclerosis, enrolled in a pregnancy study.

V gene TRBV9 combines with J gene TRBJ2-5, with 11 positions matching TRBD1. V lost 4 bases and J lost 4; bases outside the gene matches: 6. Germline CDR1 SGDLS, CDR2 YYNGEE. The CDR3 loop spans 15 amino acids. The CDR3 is CASSTRTGGRETQYF. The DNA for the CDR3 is TGTGCCAGCAGCACGCGGACAGGGGGCCGAGAGACCCAGTACTTC.

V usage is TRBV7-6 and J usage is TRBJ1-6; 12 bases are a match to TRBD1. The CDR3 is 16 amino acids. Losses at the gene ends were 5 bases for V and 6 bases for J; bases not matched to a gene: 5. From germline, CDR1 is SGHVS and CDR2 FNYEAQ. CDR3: CASSPGQGAGNSPLHF. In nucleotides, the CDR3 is TGTGCCAGCAGCCCGGGACAGGGGGCAGGTAATTCACCCCTCCACTTT.

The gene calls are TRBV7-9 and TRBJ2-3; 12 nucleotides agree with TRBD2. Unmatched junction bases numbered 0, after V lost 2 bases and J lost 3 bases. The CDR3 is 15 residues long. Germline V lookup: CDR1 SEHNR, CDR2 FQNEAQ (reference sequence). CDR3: CASSLLAGGTDTQYF. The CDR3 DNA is TGTGCCAGCAGCTTACTAGCGGGGGGGACAGATACGCAGTATTTT.

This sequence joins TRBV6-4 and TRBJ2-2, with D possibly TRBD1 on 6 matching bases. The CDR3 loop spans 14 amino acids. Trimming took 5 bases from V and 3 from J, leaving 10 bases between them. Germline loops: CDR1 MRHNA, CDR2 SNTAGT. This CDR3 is CASSSQGDTGELFF. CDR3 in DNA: TGTGCCAGCAGTTCACAGGGTGACACCGGGGAGCTGTTTTTT.

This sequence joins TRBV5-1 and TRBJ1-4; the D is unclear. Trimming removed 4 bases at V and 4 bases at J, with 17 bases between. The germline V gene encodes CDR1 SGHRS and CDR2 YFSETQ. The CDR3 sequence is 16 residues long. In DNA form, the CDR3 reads TGCGCCAGCAGCCCCCAGGTGACGACCCTTAATGAAAAACTGTTTTTT. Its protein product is CASSPQVTTLNEKLFF.

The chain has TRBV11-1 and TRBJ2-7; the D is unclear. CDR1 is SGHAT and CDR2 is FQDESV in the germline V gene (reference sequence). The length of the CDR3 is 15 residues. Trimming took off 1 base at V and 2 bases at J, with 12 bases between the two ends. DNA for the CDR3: TGTGCCAGCAGCTTAGTTTCAGCGTCGGCCTACGAGCAGTACTTC. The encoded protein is CASSLVSASAYEQYF.

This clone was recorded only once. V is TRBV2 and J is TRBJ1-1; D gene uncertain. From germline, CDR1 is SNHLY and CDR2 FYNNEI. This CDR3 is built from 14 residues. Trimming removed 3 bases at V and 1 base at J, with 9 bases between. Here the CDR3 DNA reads TGTGCCAGCAGTGACTGGCCTGGGAACACTGAAGCTTTCTTT. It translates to CASSDWPGNTEAFF. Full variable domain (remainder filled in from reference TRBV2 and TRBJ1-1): EPEVTQTPSHQVTQMGQEVILRCVPISNHLYFYWYRQILGQKVEFLVSFYNNEISEKSEIFDDQFSVERPDGSNFTLKIRSTKLEDSAMYFCASSDWPGNTEAFFGQGTRLTVV.

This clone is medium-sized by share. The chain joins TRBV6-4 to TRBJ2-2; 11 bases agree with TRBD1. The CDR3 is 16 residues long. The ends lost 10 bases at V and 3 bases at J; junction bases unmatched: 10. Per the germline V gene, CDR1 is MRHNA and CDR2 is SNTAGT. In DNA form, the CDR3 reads TGTGCCACTCAAAAAACGGGACAGGGGGACACCGGGGAGCTGTTTTTT. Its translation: CATQKTGQGDTGELFF.

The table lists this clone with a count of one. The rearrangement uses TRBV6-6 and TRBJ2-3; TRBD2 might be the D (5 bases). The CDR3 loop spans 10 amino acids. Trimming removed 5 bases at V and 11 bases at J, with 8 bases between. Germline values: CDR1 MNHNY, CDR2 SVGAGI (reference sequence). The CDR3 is CASSGREQYF. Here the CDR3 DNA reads TGTGCCAGCAGTGGCCGGGAGCAGTATTTT.

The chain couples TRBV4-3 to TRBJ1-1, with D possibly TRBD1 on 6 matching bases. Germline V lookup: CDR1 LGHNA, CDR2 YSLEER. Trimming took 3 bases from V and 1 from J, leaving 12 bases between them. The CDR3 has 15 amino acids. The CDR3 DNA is TGCGCCAGCAGCCAGGGGGCAGCGTCGAACACTGAAGCTTTCTTT. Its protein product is CASSQGAASNTEAFF.

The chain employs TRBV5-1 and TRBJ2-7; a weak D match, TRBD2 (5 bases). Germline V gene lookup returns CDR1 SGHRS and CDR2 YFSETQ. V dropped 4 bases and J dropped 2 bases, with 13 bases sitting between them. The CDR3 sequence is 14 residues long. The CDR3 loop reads CASSGEGNAYEQYF. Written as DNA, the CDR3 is TGCGCCAGCAGCGGTGAGGGCAATGCCTACGAGCAGTACTTC.

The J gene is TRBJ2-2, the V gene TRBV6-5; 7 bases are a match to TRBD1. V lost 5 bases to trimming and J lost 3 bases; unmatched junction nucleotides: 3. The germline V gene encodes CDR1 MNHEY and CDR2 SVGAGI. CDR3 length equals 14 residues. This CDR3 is CASSQGVYTGELFF. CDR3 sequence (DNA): TGTGCCAGCAGTCAGGGGGTCTACACCGGGGAGCTGTTTTTT.

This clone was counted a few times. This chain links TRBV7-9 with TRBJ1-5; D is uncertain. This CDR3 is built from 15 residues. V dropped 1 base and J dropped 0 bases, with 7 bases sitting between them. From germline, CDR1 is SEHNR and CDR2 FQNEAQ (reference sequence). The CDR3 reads CASSLGDNSNQPQHF. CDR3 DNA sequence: TGTGCCAGCAGCTTAGGTGACAATAGCAATCAGCCCCAGCATTTT.

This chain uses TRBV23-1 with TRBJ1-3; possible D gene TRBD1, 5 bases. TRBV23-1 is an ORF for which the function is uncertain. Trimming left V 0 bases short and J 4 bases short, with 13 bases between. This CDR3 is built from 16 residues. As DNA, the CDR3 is TGCGCCAGCAGTCAATCGCCAGGGCGCCCGGGAAACACCATATATTTT. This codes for CASSQSPGRPGNTIYF.

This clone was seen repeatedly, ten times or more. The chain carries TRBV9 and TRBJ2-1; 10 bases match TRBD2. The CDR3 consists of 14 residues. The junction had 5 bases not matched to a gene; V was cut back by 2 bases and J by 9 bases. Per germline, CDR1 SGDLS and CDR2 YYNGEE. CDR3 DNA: TGTGCCAGCAGCGTCACTAGCGGGGACCTTGAGCAGTTCTTC. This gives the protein CASSVTSGDLEQFF. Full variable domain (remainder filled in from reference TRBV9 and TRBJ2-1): DSGVTQTPKHLITATGQRVTLRCSPRSGDLSVYWYQQSLDQGLQFLIQYYNGEERAKGNILERFSAQQFPDLHSELNLSSLELGDSALYFCASSVTSGDLEQFFGPGTRLTVL.

CDR3 residues: CASTKAGAGYNEQFF. Written as DNA, the CDR3 is TGTGCCAGCACTAAGGCGGGGGCCGGATACAATGAGCAGTTCTTC. This sequence joins TRBV2 and TRBJ2-1, with D possibly being TRBD2 (7 bases). Germline CDR1 and CDR2: SNHLY and FYNNEI. Trimming left V 7 bases short and J 4 bases short, with 17 bases between. CDR3 size: 15 residues.

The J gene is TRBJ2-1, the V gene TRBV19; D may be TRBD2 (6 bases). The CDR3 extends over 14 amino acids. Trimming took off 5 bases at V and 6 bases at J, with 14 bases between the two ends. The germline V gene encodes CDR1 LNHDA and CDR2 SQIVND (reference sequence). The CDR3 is CASSQGREVNEQFF. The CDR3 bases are TGTGCCAGTAGTCAGGGCAGGGAGGTCAATGAGCAGTTCTTC.

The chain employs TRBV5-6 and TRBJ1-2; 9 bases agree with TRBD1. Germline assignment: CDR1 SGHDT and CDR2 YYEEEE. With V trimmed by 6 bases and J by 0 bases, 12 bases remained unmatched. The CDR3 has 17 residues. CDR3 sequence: CASTIAGTGPTNYGYTF. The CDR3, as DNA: TGTGCCAGCACCATTGCCGGGACAGGGCCTACTAACTATGGCTACACCTTC.

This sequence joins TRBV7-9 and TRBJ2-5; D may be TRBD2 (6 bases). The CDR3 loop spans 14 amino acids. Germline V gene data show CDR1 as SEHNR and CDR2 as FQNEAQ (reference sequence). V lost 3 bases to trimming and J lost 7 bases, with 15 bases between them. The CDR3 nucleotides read TGTGCCAGCAGCTTGTCCAGGAGGGGTCGGACCCAGTACTTC. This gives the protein CASSLSRRGRTQYF.

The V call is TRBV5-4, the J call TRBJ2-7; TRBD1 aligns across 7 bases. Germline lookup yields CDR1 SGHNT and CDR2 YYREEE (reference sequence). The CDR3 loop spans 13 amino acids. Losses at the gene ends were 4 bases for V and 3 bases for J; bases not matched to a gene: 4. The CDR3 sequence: CASSNGQVYEQYF. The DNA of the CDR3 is TGTGCCAGCAGCAACGGACAGGTCTACGAGCAGTACTTC. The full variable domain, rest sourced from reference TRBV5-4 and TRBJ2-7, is ETGVTQSPTHLIKTRGQQVTLRCSSQSGHNTVSWYQQALGQGPQFIFQYYREEENGRGNFPPRFSGLQFPNYSSELNVNALELDDSALYLCASSNGQVYEQYFGPGTRLTVT.

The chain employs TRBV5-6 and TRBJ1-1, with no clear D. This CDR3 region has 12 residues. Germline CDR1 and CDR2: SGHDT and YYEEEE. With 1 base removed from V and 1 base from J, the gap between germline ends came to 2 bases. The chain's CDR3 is CASSLQNTEAFF. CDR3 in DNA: TGTGCCAGCAGCTTGCAGAACACTGAAGCTTTCTTT.